This is a list of T cell receptor beta chains from one sample in a study of T-cell memory formation after mild COVID-19. TCRdb itself ran the 5' RACE reads through MiXCR, one entry per CDR3 protein. The data show under 300,000 distinct CDR3 sequences, with around 8% seen just once and roughly 22% held by the top ten. Sequenced input: PBMCs or a T cell subset sorted from them (not recorded which). These receptors were collected from a man aged 18 to 30 who had mild COVID-19 (a few samples of this study predate the infection). Cell type and time point are not known. Both conserved end residues are part of each CDR3. The D gene is left open where the match is weak. Size tells how often a clone was seen (once, few, many) or the class of an expanded clone, and some rows leave it out.

CDR3 protein	CDR3 DNA	clone size	D gene	V gene	J gene
CASSTPQRGGDTDTQYF	TGTGCCAGCTCAACCCCCCAGCGGGGGGGCGACACAGATACGCAGTATTTT	few	TRBD2	TRBV18	TRBJ2-3
CASSSPRQKETQYF	TGTGCCAGCAGCTCCCCCCGGCAGAAAGAGACCCAGTACTTC	NA	NA	TRBV21-1	TRBJ2-5
CASKPRGWGGETQYF	TGTGCCAGCAAACCTCGAGGGTGGGGAGGAGAGACCCAGTACTTC	NA	NA	TRBV12-3/TRBV12-4	TRBJ2-5
CSARDWPPNEKLFF	TGCAGTGCTAGAGATTGGCCACCTAATGAAAAACTGTTTTTT	many	NA	TRBV20-1	TRBJ1-4
CASSSTGTVDDNEQFF	TGTGCCAGCAGTTCAACCGGGACAGTGGATGACAATGAGCAGTTCTTC	few	TRBD1	TRBV12-3/TRBV12-4	TRBJ2-1
CASRGKVPYNEQFF	TGTGCCAGTCGGGGGAAGGTCCCCTACAATGAGCAGTTCTTC	NA	NA	TRBV12-3/TRBV12-4	TRBJ2-1
CSGRTRGFSGELFF	TGCAGCGGGCGAACCAGGGGGTTCTCCGGGGAGCTGTTTTTT	NA	TRBD1	TRBV29-1	TRBJ2-2
CSVERWNYGYTF	TGCAGCGTTGAAAGGTGGAACTATGGCTACACCTTC	NA	NA	TRBV29-1	TRBJ1-2
CSGGTGLWGYTDTQYF	TGCAGCGGGGGGACAGGTCTGTGGGGATACACAGATACGCAGTATTTT	few	TRBD1	TRBV29-1	TRBJ2-3
CASTGSNQPQHF	TGTGCCAGCACAGGGAGCAATCAGCCCCAGCATTTT	NA	NA	TRBV12-3/TRBV12-4	TRBJ1-5
CASSVGVLADLAKNIQYF	TGTGCCAGCAGTGTGGGGGTACTAGCGGATCTAGCCAAAAACATTCAGTACTTC	few	TRBD2	TRBV28	TRBJ2-4
CASSDGENTEAFF	TGTGCCAGCTCGGACGGGGAAAACACTGAAGCTTTCTTT	few	NA	TRBV18	TRBJ1-1
CASSLLAGEDTQYF	TGCGCCAGCAGCCTGCTAGCGGGGGAGGATACGCAGTATTTT	many	TRBD2	TRBV4-3	TRBJ2-3
CASSLSPVSGNQPQHF	TGTGCCAGCAGTTTATCACCGGTATCCGGCAATCAGCCCCAGCATTTT	few	NA	TRBV27	TRBJ1-5
CASSFIASGVHLQPTGELFF	TGTGCCAGCAGCTTCATCGCTAGCGGGGTTCACCTACAACCCACCGGGGAGCTGTTTTTT	NA	TRBD2	TRBV5-5	TRBJ2-2
CATSREAGRYTGELFF	TGTGCCACCAGCAGAGAGGCGGGGCGCTACACCGGGGAGCTGTTTTTT	NA	NA	TRBV15	TRBJ2-2
CASSSLTGAYHPQHF	TGTGCCAGCAGCTCCCTGACAGGGGCCTATCATCCCCAGCATTTT	NA	TRBD1	TRBV7-2	TRBJ1-5
CASSQFSGGAYGYTF	TGTGCCAGCAGCCAATTTTCAGGGGGCGCCTATGGCTACACCTTC	few	TRBD1	TRBV4-2	TRBJ1-2
CASEGGSPDTQYF	TGTGCCAGTGAGGGGGGATCCCCAGATACGCAGTATTTT	few	NA	TRBV12-3/TRBV12-4	TRBJ2-3
CASTTGVYSPLHF	TGTGCCAGCACGACAGGGGTATATTCACCCCTCCACTTT	many	TRBD1	TRBV7-2	TRBJ1-6
CAMGGLSTDTQYF	TGTGCCATGGGGGGACTAAGCACAGATACGCAGTATTTT	NA	TRBD2	TRBV10-3	TRBJ2-3
CASNTNWGTEAFF	TGTGCCAGCAACACCAACTGGGGCACTGAAGCTTTCTTT	many	NA	TRBV6-2/TRBV6-3	TRBJ1-1
CASSLMEEPYNEQFF	TGTGCCAGCAGCTTAATGGAAGAGCCCTACAATGAGCAGTTCTTC	many	NA	TRBV7-6	TRBJ2-1
CSAANSAGGRDTQYF	TGCAGTGCGGCAAATAGCGCGGGGGGCCGGGATACGCAGTATTTT	few	TRBD2	TRBV20-1	TRBJ2-3
CASSSNAGASTDTQYF	TGTGCCAGCAGCTCAAACGCGGGGGCAAGCACAGATACGCAGTATTTT	NA	NA	TRBV11-2	TRBJ2-3
CASSQGPTGVF	TGTGCCAGCAGCCAGGGGCCGACAGGGGTATTT	NA	TRBD1	TRBV6-2/TRBV6-3	TRBJ1-1
CASSYNGGGEKLFF	TGTGCCAGCAGTTACAATGGAGGGGGTGAAAAACTGTTTTTT	many	NA	TRBV6-5	TRBJ1-4
CASSSGGRGPYNEQFF	TGCGCCAGCAGCTCGGGGGGCCGGGGGCCCTACAATGAGCAGTTCTTC	many	NA	TRBV5-1	TRBJ2-1
CASSFPGRGANVLTF	TGTGCCAGCAGCTTTCCGGGGCGGGGGGCCAACGTCCTGACTTTC	many	NA	TRBV7-8	TRBJ2-6
CASSESSADDTQYF	TGTGCCAGCAGTGAGTCCTCTGCGGACGATACGCAGTATTTT	few	NA	TRBV2	TRBJ2-3
CASSLAPGQGRRETQYF	TGTGCCAGCAGCTTAGCCCCGGGACAGGGGCGGCGAGAGACCCAGTACTTC	few	TRBD1	TRBV12-3/TRBV12-4	TRBJ2-5
CASRSGQGGETQYF	TGTGCCAGCAGATCCGGACAGGGGGGAGAGACCCAGTACTTC	NA	TRBD1	TRBV6-2/TRBV6-3	TRBJ2-5
CASSLGPPYEQYF	TGTGCCAGCAGCTTAGGCCCCCCCTACGAGCAGTACTTC	NA	NA	TRBV7-2	TRBJ2-7
CASSQAGQFYEQFF	TGTGCCAGCAGCCAAGCGGGACAGTTCTATGAGCAGTTCTTC	NA	TRBD1	TRBV4-2	TRBJ2-1
CSASTGRDTEAFF	TGCAGCGCCAGCACAGGGAGAGACACTGAAGCTTTCTTT	few	NA	TRBV29-1	TRBJ1-1
CSARYPGVQPQHF	TGCAGTGCTAGGTACCCGGGGGTTCAGCCCCAGCATTTT	NA	NA	TRBV20-1	TRBJ1-5
CASSAGQGFNEQFF	TGCGCCAGCAGCGCGGGACAGGGTTTCAATGAGCAGTTCTTC	many	TRBD1	TRBV5-1	TRBJ2-1
CASSQESYNEQFF	TGTGCCAGCAGCCAAGAGTCATACAATGAGCAGTTCTTC	NA	NA	TRBV3-1	TRBJ2-1